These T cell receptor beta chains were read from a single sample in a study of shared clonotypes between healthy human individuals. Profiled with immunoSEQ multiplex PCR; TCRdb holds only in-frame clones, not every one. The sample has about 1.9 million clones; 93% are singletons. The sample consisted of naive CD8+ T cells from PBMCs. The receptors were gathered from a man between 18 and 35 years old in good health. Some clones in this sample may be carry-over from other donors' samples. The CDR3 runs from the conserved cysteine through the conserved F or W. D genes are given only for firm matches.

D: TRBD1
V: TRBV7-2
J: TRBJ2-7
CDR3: CASSSDRGLTYEQYF

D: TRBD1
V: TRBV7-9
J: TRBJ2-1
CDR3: CASSLVARDRGQFF

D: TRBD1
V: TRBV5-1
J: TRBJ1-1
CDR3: CASSQEHGGGSEAFF

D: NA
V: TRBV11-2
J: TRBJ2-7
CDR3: CASITRTPSSYEQYF

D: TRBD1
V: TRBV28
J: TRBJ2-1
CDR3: CASSFGIGTGIYNEQFF

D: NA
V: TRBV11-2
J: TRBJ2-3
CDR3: CASSLSISPDTQYF

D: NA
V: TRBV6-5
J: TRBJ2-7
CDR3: CASSPTAVSSYEQYF

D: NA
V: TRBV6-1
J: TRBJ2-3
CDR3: CASRLFRGREDTQYF

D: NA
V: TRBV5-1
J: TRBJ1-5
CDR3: CASSLGASNQPQHF

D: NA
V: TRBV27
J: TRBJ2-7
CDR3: CASSPLAGEQYF

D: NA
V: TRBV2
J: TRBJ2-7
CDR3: CASSERDSGRSGSRGQYF

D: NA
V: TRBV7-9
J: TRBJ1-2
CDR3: CASSGGQGLGDYGYTF

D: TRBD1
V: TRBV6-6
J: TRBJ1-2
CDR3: CASSEDRGDGYTF

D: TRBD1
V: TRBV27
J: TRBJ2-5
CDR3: CASSPLGGTGVQETQYF

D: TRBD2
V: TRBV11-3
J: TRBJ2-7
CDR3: CASSLPRRLAGPYEQYF

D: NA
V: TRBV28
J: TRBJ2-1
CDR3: CASSLPRWRRTYNEQFF

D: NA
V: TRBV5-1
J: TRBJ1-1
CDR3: CASSLSPIVATGNTEAFF

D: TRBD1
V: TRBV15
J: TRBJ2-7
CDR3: CATSETGIDPYEQYF

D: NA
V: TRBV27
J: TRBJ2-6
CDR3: CASSLRGRQGLDSGANVLTF

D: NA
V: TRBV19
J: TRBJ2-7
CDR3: CASSASDWSYEQYF

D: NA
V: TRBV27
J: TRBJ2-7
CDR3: CASSRTGPGHEQYF

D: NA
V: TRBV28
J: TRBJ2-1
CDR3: CASCQRTPGERYGYEQFF

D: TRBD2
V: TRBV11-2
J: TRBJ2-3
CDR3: CASSPSGGTDTQYF

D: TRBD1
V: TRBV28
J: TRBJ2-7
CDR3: CASSPRDRDYEQYF

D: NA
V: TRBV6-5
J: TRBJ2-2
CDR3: CASKVSGGIGGELFF

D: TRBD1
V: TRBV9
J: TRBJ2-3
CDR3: CASSEYGTGSTDTQYF

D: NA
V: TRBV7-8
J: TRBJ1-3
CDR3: CASTSGLSSGNTIYF

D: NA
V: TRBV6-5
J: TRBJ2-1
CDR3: CASSYSFLDEQFF

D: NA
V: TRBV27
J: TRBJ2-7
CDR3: CASRPGGPTYEQYF

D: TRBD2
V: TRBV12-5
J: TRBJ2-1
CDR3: CASGVSGVTYNEQFF

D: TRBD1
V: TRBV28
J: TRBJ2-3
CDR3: CASSQKGAPDEDTQYF

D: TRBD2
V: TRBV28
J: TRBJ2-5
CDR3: CASSLVAGGPETQYF

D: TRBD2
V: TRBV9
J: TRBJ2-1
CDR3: CASSVGSGRADEQFF

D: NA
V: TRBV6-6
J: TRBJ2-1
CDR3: CASSYSGGPYNEQFF

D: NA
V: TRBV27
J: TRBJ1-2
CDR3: CASSPTNYGYTF

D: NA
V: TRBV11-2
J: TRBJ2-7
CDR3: CASNALSGLTYEQYF

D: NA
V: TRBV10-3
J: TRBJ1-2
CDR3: CAISTGGHRYGYTF

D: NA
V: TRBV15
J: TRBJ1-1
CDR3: CATSRDKVAGNTEAFF

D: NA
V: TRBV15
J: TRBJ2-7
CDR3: CATSRGSGYEQYF

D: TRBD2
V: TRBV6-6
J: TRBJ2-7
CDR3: CASRPHAGVTPYEQYF

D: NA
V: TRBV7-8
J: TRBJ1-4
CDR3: CASSLVSSGREKLFF

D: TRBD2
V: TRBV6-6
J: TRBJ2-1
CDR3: CASNSLRGDEQFF

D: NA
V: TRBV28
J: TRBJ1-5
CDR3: CASLGGFQPQHF

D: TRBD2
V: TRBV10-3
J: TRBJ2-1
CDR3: CAISAASGTYNEQFF

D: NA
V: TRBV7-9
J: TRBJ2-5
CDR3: CASSLPGTQYF

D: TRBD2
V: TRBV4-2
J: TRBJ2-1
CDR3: CASSQGLAGGPYDEQFF

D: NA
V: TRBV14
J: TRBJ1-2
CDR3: CASSQVRTVSFNYGYTF

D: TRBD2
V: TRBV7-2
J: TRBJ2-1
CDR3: CASSLVAGGPWNEQFF

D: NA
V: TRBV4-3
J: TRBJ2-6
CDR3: CASSPGWVSGANVLTF

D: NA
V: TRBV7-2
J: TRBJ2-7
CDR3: CASSLAFRAYEQYF

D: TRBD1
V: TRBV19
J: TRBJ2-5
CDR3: CASSTFGQGPEGQYF

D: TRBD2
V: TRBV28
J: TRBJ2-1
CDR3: CASISGEGPGNEQFF

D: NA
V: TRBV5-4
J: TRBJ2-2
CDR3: CASSLGRGTGELFF

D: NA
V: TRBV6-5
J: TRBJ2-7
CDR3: CASSYSAGISYEQYF

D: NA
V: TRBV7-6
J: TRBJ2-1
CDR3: CASSSSGRYNEQFF

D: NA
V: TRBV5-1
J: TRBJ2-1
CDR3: CASSLAVGDEQFF

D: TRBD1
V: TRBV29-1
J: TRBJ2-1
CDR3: CSVEDPSDRAQGAVLRGQFF